This T cell receptor beta chain was identified during a study of patients and donors after allogeneic stem cell transplantation (dated by TCRdb to 2020 to 2021). The library came from RT-PCR. Sequencer: NextSeq 550. Using fastp trimming at Q25 and MiXCR clonotype assembly, TCRdb reanalyzed the public sequencing data and kept in-frame beta chains. When rows share a CDR3 protein, they turn into one entry using the most common DNA and genes. This sample holds 390,000 or so distinct CDR3 sequences; about a sixth were observed only once. The ten largest clonotypes hold 6.5% to 7.5% of the sample. CDR1 and CDR2 are read off the germline V gene as SNHLY and FYNNEI. V and J lose 6 bases and 0 bases, and a span of 12 bases separates them. The CDR3 runs 14 residues from the cysteine to the phenylalanine. The CDR3 DNA has 42 bases and is translated from base 1. A remark on this clonotype: What antigen it recognizes has not been identified. No much larger clone is present one base from it, and per-base qualities are unavailable.

Sample: blood, either unsorted or a sorted T cell fraction (not recorded which). The receptor was isolated from a human donor who was either an allogeneic HSCT recipient or a stem cell or donor lymphocyte infusion donor (not recorded which). It is not recorded whose cells these are; they may come from a transplant donor. The V gene is TRBV2 and the J gene is TRBJ2-7; a weak D assignment points to TRBD1 (6 bases agree). CDR3 loop: CASRKDRSSYEQYF. The sequenced DNA: TGTGCCAGCAGAAAGGACAGAAGCTCCTACGAGCAGTACTTC.